Below are 12 T cell receptor beta chains sequenced from a single sample in a study of CXCR4 blockade with PD-1 therapy in pancreatic cancer. The protocol was immunoSEQ multiplex PCR, while the TCRdb copy is restricted to in-frame clones and leaves out a portion. Of fewer than 2,000 clones in the sample, less than 65% were seen once. Sample: tumor tissue. The receptors originated from a human donor with pancreatic ductal adenocarcinoma.

The rearrangement joins TRBV6-8 to TRBJ1-4; tentative D call: TRBD1 (6 bases). V lost 6 bases and J 8 bases, leaving 16 bases between the germline ends. This CDR3 region has 14 residues. The germline V gene has CDR1 MNHGY and CDR2 SAAAGT. The CDR3 spells CASRGRGIREKLFF. DNA of the CDR3: TGTGCCAGCAGGGGGAGGGGGATTCGAGAAAAACTGTTTTTT.

This sequence joins TRBV19 and TRBJ1-1; D uncertain. The ends were cut back, 7 bases at V and 6 bases at J, with 15 bases in the middle. Germline assignment: CDR1 LNHDA and CDR2 SQIVND (reference sequence). The CDR3 spans 13 residues. The CDR3 DNA follows: TGTGCCAGTAATGACATGAGGAGGGCTGAAGCTTTCTTT. Translation gives CASNDMRRAEAFF.

The chain couples TRBV10-2 to TRBJ2-1; 9 bases are a match to TRBD2. CDR1 and CDR2 (germline): WSHSY, SAAADI. This CDR3 comprises 16 residues. Unmatched junction bases numbered 8, after V lost 3 bases and J lost 5 bases. The CDR3 DNA sequence: TGCGCCAGCAGTGAAGTGGCTAGCGGGATTAACAATGAGCAGTTCTTC. This codes for CASSEVASGINNEQFF.

There are a few counts of this clone. The CDR3 bases are TGTGCCAGCAGTGCCGGGACAGACAATTCACCCCTCCACTTT. It specifies CASSAGTDNSPLHF. The J gene is TRBJ1-6, the V gene TRBV6-7; 7 nucleotides line up with TRBD1. Being an ORF, TRBV6-7 has a function that is uncertain. V dropped 5 bases and J dropped 7; count of bases not matched to a gene: 5. The CDR3 runs to 14 residues.

V usage is TRBV27 and J usage is TRBJ1-1; D is ambiguous. Trimming took 5 bases from V and 4 from J, leaving 14 bases between them. This CDR3 region has 14 residues. Germline V lookup: CDR1 MNHEY, CDR2 SMNVEV (reference sequence). DNA of the CDR3: TGTGCCAGCAGTCCCTCTTGGGTTGCCACTGAAGCTTTCTTT. It specifies CASSPSWVATEAFF.

The chain employs TRBV6-8 and TRBJ1-3; D gene uncertain. The CDR3 covers 13 residues. Looked up from germline, CDR1 is MNHGY and CDR2 is SAAAGT. V lost 6 bases, J lost 4 bases, and 10 bases lay in between. CDR3 DNA sequence: TGTGCCAGCAGCACGCTTCAGGGAAACACCATATATTTT. The encoded protein is CASSTLQGNTIYF.

The J gene is TRBJ2-3, the V gene TRBV30; 8 nucleotides align to TRBD2. V dropped 1 base and J dropped 4; count of bases not matched to a gene: 7. The CDR3 extends over 15 amino acids. CDR1 GTSNPN and CDR2 SVGIG come from the germline V gene (reference sequence). CDR3 coding DNA: TGTGCCTGGAGTGGGACTAGCTGGGCCGCAGATACGCAGTATTTT. Translating gives CAWSGTSWAADTQYF.

V usage is TRBV5-1 and J usage is TRBJ2-3, with TRBD1 identical over 10 bases. In germline, CDR1 is SGHRS, CDR2 YFSETQ. After removal of 1 base from V and 4 bases from J, the junction contained 3 bases not matched to a gene. There are 15 residues in the CDR3. CDR3 nucleotide sequence: TGCGCCAGCAGCTTGACCGGGACAGGGGCAGATACGCAGTATTTT. Protein product: CASSLTGTGADTQYF. Full variable domain (missing parts from reference TRBV5-1 and TRBJ2-3): KAGVTQTPRYLIKTRGQQVTLSCSPISGHRSVSWYQQTPGQGLQFLFEYFSETQRNKGNFPGRFSGRQFSNSRSEMNVSTLELGDSALYLCASSLTGTGADTQYFGPGTRLTVL.

V and J are TRBV19 and TRBJ2-1; the match to TRBD1 covers 8 bases. The V gene's germline CDR1 is LNHDA and CDR2 SQIVND (reference sequence). Germline trimming cut 0 bases from V and 13 bases from J; bases unmatched to any gene: 11. This CDR3 comprises 15 residues. The CDR3 here is CASSIDRGPSVGQFF. In DNA, the CDR3 is TGTGCCAGTAGTATAGACAGGGGGCCCTCAGTAGGTCAGTTCTTC.

The V call is TRBV19, the J call TRBJ2-3, with D possibly matching TRBD1 (6 bases). The CDR3 totals 15 residues. CDR1 is LNHDA, CDR2 SQIVND, per germline (reference sequence). Trimming stripped 9 bases from V and 4 bases from J, with 20 bases between. For the CDR3, the DNA is TGTGCCAGCCATTCGTGGGGCAGGGGTCCAGATACGCAGTATTTT. This gives the protein CASHSWGRGPDTQYF. Using reference TRBV19 and TRBJ2-3 for the parts outside the CDR3, the full variable domain is DGGITQSPKYLFRKEGQNVTLSCEQNLNHDAMYWYRQDPGQGLRLIYYSQIVNDFQKGDIAEGYSVSREKKESFPLTVTSAQKNPTAFYLCASHSWGRGPDTQYFGPGTRLTVL.

The V call is TRBV6-8, the J call TRBJ2-2; D might be TRBD2 (6 bases). The CDR3 is 13 residues long. Between the trimmed V and J ends, which lost 11 bases and 6 bases, there was a span of 16 bases. Germline CDR1 MNHGY, CDR2 SAAAGT. Here the CDR3 DNA reads TGTGCCTCCCGTACGGGGGACGCCGGGGAGCTGTTTTTT. Its translation is CASRTGDAGELFF.

The chain recombines TRBV15 with TRBJ2-1; D possibly corresponds to TRBD1 (5 bases). The CDR3 extends over 14 amino acids. Trimming cost V 7 bases and J 5 bases, with 15 bases left between them. CDR1 is LNHNV, CDR2 YYDKDF, per germline (reference sequence). The CDR3 DNA is TGTGCCACCACCCTGGGCAGACAGCACAATGAGCAGTTCTTC. It translates to CATTLGRQHNEQFF.